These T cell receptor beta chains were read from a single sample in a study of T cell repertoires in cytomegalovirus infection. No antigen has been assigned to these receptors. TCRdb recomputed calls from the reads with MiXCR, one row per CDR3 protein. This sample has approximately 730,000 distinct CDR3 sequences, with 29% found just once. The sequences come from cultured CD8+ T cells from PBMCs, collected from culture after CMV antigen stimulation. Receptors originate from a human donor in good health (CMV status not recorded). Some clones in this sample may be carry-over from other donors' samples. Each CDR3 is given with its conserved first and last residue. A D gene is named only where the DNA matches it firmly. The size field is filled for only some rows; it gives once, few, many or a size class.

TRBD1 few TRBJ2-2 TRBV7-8 CASSPIGTVRSANTGELFF TGTGCCAGCAGCCCAATCGGGACAGTGAGAAGCGCGAACACCGGGGAGCTGTTTTTT
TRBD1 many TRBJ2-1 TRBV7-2 CASSLPTGDNEQFF TGTGCCAGCAGCTTGCCAACAGGGGACAATGAGCAGTTCTTC
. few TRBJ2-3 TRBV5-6 CASSLAVGVGTDTQYF TGTGCCAGCAGCTTGGCCGTGGGAGTTGGCACAGATACGCAGTATTTT
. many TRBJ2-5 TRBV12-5 CASGLVHSGLQETQYF TGTGCTAGTGGTTTGGTACACTCTGGGCTCCAGGAGACCCAGTACTTC
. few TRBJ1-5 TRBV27 CASADYGGTKQPQHF TGTGCCAGCGCGGATTACGGGGGTACGAAGCAGCCCCAGCATTTT
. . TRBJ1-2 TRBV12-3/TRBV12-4 CASRGAGGYTF TGTGCCAGCAGGGGGGCGGGGGGCTACACCTTC
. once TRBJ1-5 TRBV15 CATRGRPLNQPQHF TGTGCCACCAGAGGCCGACCACTCAATCAGCCCCAGCATTTT
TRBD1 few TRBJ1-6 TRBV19 CASSIVRDRGNSPLHF TGTGCCAGTAGTATAGTACGGGACAGGGGGAATTCACCCCTCCACTTT
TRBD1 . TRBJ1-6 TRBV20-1 CCARDRVSPLHF TGCTGTGCTAGAGACAGGGTCTCACCCCTCCACTTT
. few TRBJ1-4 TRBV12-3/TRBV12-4 CASSFEGWREKLFF TGTGCCAGCAGTTTCGAGGGGTGGAGGGAAAAACTGTTTTTT
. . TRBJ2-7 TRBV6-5 CASSYSGVYEQYF TGTGCCAGCAGTTACTCGGGAGTTTACGAGCAGTACTTC
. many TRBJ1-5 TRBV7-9 CASSLGDKPQHF TGTGCCAGCAGCTTAGGGGACAAGCCCCAGCATTTT
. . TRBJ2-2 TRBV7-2 CASSYPRKNPNTNTGELFF TGTGCCAGCAGCTACCCCAGGAAGAACCCGAATACGAACACCGGGGAGCTGTTTTTT
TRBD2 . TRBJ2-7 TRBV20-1 CSAQDITSGVYEQYF TGCAGTGCTCAGGATATAACTAGCGGGGTCTACGAGCAGTACTTC
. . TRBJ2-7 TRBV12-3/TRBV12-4 CASSSQDSYSYEQYF TGTGCCAGCAGTTCTCAGGACAGTTACTCCTACGAGCAGTACTTC
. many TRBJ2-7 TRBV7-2 CASSLEAQKQYF TGTGCCAGCAGCTTAGAGGCCCAAAAGCAGTACTTC
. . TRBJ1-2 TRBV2 CAIPRPGTDGYTF TGTGCCATTCCCAGGCCCGGGACGGATGGCTACACCTTC